This T cell receptor (beta chain) originates from a study of blood T cell repertoires in COVID-19. This clone was picked up a small number of times. CDR3 length: 14 residues. Germline CDR1 and CDR2: SGDLS and YYNGEE. Trimming at V came to 3 bases and at J to 7 bases, leaving 4 bases not matched to a gene. TCRdb keeps only in-frame clones here, not all; method: immunoSEQ multiplex PCR. The sample carries tens of thousands of clones, 75% to 85% recorded once. Sequenced input: peripheral blood. The clonotype comes from a human donor in a cohort sampled during active COVID-19. V gene TRBV9 combines with J gene TRBJ1-6, with 7 bases aligning to TRBD1. The CDR3 DNA sequence: TGTGCCAGCAGCGGACAGGGACGGAATTCACCCCTCCACTTT. Translating it yields CASSGQGRNSPLHF.